The 14 T cell receptor beta chains given below trace back to one sample, sequenced in a study of blood T cell repertoires in COVID-19. Method: immunoSEQ multiplex PCR; TCRdb's copy keeps in-frame clones and lacks some. The table includes about 190,000 clones, approximately 90% detected once. What was sequenced was peripheral blood. These receptors all come from a human donor in a cohort sampled during active COVID-19.

The chain is built from TRBV13 and TRBJ1-1; D gene uncertain. Germline loops: CDR1 PRHDT, CDR2 FYEKMQ (reference sequence). This CDR3 has 17 residues. Trimming pared 1 base from V and 1 base from J, leaving 16 bases between. The CDR3 region is CASSLAYTAAPNTEAFF. CDR3 coding DNA: TGTGCCAGCAGCTTAGCGTATACGGCGGCCCCGAACACTGAAGCTTTCTTT.

The rearrangement joins TRBV27 to TRBJ2-2, with unresolved D. The germline gives CDR1 MNHEY, CDR2 SMNVEV (reference sequence). With 4 bases removed from V and 2 bases from J, the gap between germline ends came to 11 bases. This CDR3 has 15 amino acids. The CDR3 protein is CASSSEVGNTGELFF. CDR3 coding DNA: TGTGCCAGCAGTTCAGAGGTCGGCAACACCGGGGAGCTGTTTTTT.

The chain recombines TRBV28 with TRBJ2-1; 14 bases are a match to TRBD2. The V gene's germline CDR1 is MDHEN and CDR2 SYDVKM. The CDR3 is 16 amino acids. The V segment lost 6 bases and the J segment 1 base; nucleotides outside the gene matches: 2. Here the CDR3 DNA reads TGTGCCAGCAGCTGGACTAGCGGGGGGTCCTACAATGAGCAGTTCTTC. This gives the protein CASSWTSGGSYNEQFF.

The chain links TRBV7-2 to TRBJ1-1; D uncertain. V was pared by 1 base and J by 5 bases, with 11 bases between. Germline CDR1 SGHTA, CDR2 FQGNSA. The CDR3 spans 14 residues. CDR3 residues: CASSLETGRTEAFF. The CDR3 DNA is TGTGCCAGCAGCTTAGAGACGGGGAGGACTGAAGCTTTCTTT.

The genes are TRBV10-1 and TRBJ2-7; perhaps TRBD2 as D (5 bases). Germline V gene sequence: CDR1 WNHNN, CDR2 SYGVQD (reference sequence). Trimming pared 6 bases from V and 0 bases from J, leaving 6 bases between. This CDR3 has 12 residues. The CDR3 loop is CASSGDSYEQYF. CDR3 in DNA: TGCGCCAGCAGCGGGGACTCCTACGAGCAGTACTTC.

The V gene is TRBV12-3 or TRBV12-4, the J gene TRBJ1-2; D may be TRBD1 (5 bases). Trimming removed 6 bases at V and 7 bases at J, with 15 bases between. The CDR3 extends over 13 amino acids. The DNA for the CDR3 is TGTGCCAGCAGGGGGCAGGTCGTTTCTGGCTACACCTTC. Encoded protein: CASRGQVVSGYTF.

The chain couples TRBV4-3 to TRBJ2-7, with 14 positions matching TRBD2. Germline CDR1 reads LGHNA; CDR2 reads YSLEER. CDR3 size: 17 residues. V trimming: 4 bases; J trimming: 4 bases; junction bases outside the gene matches: 9. The CDR3 bases are TGCGCCAGCAGCCCCGGGACTAGCGGGGGCCGGGAATACGAGCAGTACTTC. This encodes CASSPGTSGGREYEQYF.

The table lists this clone with a count of one. J is TRBJ2-7 and V is TRBV7-8, with TRBD2 identical over 10 bases. Germline V gene sequence: CDR1 SGHVS, CDR2 FQNEAQ. The trim removed 1 base at V and 3 bases at J, leaving 12 bases unmatched. This CDR3 has 18 residues. CDR3 protein: CASSLGGTSVNLLYEQYF. CDR3 nucleotide sequence: TGTGCCAGCAGCTTAGGGGGGACTAGCGTAAATCTACTCTACGAGCAGTACTTC. Full variable domain (rest looked up from reference TRBV7-8 and TRBJ2-7): GAGVSQSPRYKVAKRGQDVALRCDPISGHVSLFWYQQALGQGPEFLTYFQNEAQLDKSGLPSDRFFAERPEGSVSTLKIQRTQQEDSAVYLCASSLGGTSVNLLYEQYFGPGTRLTVT.

The rearrangement uses TRBV2 and TRBJ2-3; 7 bases map to TRBD2. The germline V gene has CDR1 SNHLY and CDR2 FYNNEI. The CDR3 extends over 13 amino acids. The ends lost 6 bases at V and 8 bases at J; junction bases unmatched: 8. The CDR3 spells CASRPSPGGTQYF. The CDR3, as DNA: TGTGCCAGCAGGCCCAGCCCGGGAGGTACGCAGTATTTT.

This rearrangement joins TRBV2 to TRBJ2-5; no reliable D call. The CDR3 is made up of 15 amino acids. The V end was cut by 3 bases, the J end by 1 base, with 12 bases between. Germline CDR1 is SNHLY and CDR2 is FYNNEI. CDR3 region: CASSDRDMTQETQYF. The DNA for the CDR3 is TGTGCCAGCAGTGATCGAGACATGACCCAAGAGACCCAGTACTTC.

The sample holds one count of this clone. The rearrangement links TRBV10-3 to TRBJ2-3; 9 nucleotides align to TRBD2. Trimming took 5 bases from V and 3 from J; bases not matched to a gene: 6. Germline V lookup: CDR1 ENHRY, CDR2 SYGVKD. The CDR3 consists of 15 residues. In nucleotides, the CDR3 is TGTGCCATCAGTTGGCGGGAGGGTTTTACAGATACGCAGTATTTT. It is translated as CAISWREGFTDTQYF.

This rearrangement joins TRBV28 to TRBJ1-4; D might be TRBD1 (5 bases). Germline V gene lookup returns CDR1 MDHEN and CDR2 SYDVKM. This CDR3 has 14 residues. V shed 4 bases and J shed 5 bases, with 11 bases lying between them. The CDR3 nucleotides read TGTGCCAGCAGTTCAAGCAAGGGGAATGAAAAACTGTTTTTT. Its protein is CASSSSKGNEKLFF.

The chain recombines TRBV19 with TRBJ2-5; 8 bases agree with TRBD2. V gave up 3 bases and J gave up 2 bases; unmatched junction bases: 5. The CDR3 consists of 15 residues. Per the germline V gene, CDR1 is LNHDA and CDR2 is SQIVND (reference sequence). The CDR3, as DNA: TGTGCCAGTAGTATCTTCCTAGCGGGTCAAGAGACCCAGTACTTC. This translates into CASSIFLAGQETQYF.

This sequence joins TRBV29-1 and TRBJ2-7; 8 nucleotides match TRBD2. V was pared by 3 bases and J by 6 bases, with 1 base of the junction left unmatched. This CDR3 has 11 amino acids. Germline-derived CDR1 and CDR2 are SQVTM and ANQGSEA. CDR3 in DNA: TGCAGCGTTGATACTAGCGGCGAGCAGTACTTC. Translating it yields CSVDTSGEQYF.